The table lists the clone carrying this TCR beta chain with a few counts. The CDR3 has 17 residues. CDR1 and CDR2 from the germline V gene are MGHRA and YSYEKL. The V and J ends lost 4 bases and 3 bases respectively, with 19 bases between them. The data were taken from a study of cytomegalovirus exposure and HLA in healthy donors. PCR employed 60 Vbeta and 13 Jbeta primers. Sequencing used immunoSEQ multiplex PCR; TCRdb keeps in-frame clones, though not all of them. This sample yields roughly 97,000 clones, of which roughly two thirds are seen a single time; less than 4% belongs to the top ten. The specimen sequenced was PBMCs. This TCR was recovered from a man aged 35-49 years in good health and CMV-seronegative. The chain recombines TRBV4-1 with TRBJ1-5; D unresolved. DNA for the CDR3: TGCGCCAGCAGCCGCTTGTTAGCCCGGGGTCCCAATCAGCCCCAGCATTTT. Translated, it gives CASSRLLARGPNQPQHF.